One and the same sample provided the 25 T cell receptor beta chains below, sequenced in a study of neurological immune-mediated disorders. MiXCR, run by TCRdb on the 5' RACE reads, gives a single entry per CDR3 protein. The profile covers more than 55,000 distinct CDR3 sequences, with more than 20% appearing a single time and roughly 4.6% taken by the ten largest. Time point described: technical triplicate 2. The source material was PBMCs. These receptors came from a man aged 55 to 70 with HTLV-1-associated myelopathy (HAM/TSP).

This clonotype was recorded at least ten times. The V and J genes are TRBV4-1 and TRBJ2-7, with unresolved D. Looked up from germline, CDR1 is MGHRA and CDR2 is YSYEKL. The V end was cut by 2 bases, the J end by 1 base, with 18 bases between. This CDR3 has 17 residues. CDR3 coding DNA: TGCGCCAGCAGCCAATATCTGAAGCAGGCCCCATCCTACGAGCAGTACTTC. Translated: CASSQYLKQAPSYEQYF.

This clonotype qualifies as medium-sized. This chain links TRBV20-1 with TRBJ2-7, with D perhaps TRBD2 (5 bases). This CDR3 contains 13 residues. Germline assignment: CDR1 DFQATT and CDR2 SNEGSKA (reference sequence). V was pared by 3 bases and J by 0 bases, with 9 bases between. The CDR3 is CSARDFPSYEQYF. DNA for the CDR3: TGCAGTGCTAGGGACTTCCCCTCCTACGAGCAGTACTTC.

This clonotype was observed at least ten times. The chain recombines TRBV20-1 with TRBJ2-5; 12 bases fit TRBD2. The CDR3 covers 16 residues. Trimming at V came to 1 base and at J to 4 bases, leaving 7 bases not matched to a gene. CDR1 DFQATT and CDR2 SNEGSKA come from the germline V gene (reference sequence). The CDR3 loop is CSARVSTSGRRETQYF. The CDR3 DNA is TGCAGTGCTAGAGTCTCGACTAGCGGGAGACGAGAGACCCAGTACTTC.

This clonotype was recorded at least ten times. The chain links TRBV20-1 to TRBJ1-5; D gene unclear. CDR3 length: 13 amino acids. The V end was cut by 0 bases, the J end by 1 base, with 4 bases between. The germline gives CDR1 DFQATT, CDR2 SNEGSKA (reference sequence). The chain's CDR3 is CSAREGSNQPQHF. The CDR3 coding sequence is TGCAGTGCTAGAGAGGGCAGCAATCAGCCCCAGCATTTT.

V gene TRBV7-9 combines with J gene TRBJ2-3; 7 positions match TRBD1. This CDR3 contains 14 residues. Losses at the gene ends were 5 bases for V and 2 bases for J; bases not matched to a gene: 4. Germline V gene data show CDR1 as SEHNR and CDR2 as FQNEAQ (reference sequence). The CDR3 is CASSPGQPTDTQYF. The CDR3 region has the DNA TGTGCCAGCAGCCCGGGACAGCCCACAGATACGCAGTATTTT.

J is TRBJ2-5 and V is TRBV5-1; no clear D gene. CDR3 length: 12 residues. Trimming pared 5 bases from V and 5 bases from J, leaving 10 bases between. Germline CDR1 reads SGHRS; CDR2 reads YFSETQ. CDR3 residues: CASSLTWETQYF. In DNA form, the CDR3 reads TGCGCCAGCAGTCTTACGTGGGAGACCCAGTACTTC.

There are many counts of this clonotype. The CDR3 nucleotides are TGTGCCAGCAGTCGTATGGCTTCCGTAGGCGCCGCCTACACCGGGGAGCTGTTTTTT. This translates into CASSRMASVGAAYTGELFF. The V gene is TRBV11-1, the J gene TRBJ2-2; D not certain. Per the germline V gene, CDR1 is SGHAT and CDR2 is FQDESV (reference sequence). This CDR3 has 19 amino acids. V lost 6 bases and J lost 3, with 26 bases in between.

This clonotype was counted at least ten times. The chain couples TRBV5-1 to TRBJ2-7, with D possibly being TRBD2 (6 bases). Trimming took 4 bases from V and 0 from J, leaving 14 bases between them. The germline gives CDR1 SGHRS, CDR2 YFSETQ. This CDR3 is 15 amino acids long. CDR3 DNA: TGCGCCAGCAGCGGCGGGACGGTTAGCTCCTACGAGCAGTACTTC. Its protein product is CASSGGTVSSYEQYF.

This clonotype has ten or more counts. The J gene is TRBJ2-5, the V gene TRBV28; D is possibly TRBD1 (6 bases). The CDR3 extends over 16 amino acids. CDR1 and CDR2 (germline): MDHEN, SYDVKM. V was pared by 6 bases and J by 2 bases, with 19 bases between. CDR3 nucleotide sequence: TGTGCCAGCAGATCCGGGACAATGAACTATCAAGAGACCCAGTACTTC. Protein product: CASRSGTMNYQETQYF.

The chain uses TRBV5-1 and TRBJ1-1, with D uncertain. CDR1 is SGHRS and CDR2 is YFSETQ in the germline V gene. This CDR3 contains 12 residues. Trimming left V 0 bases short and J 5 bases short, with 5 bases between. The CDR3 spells CASSLDTTEAFF. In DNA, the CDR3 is TGCGCCAGCAGCTTGGACACAACTGAAGCTTTCTTT.

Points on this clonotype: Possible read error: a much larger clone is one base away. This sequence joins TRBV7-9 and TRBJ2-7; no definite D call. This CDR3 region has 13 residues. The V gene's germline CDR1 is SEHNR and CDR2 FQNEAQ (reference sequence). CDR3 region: CVSSPWEQYEQYF. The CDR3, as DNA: TGTGTCAGCAGCCCCTGGGAACAGTACGAGCAGTACTTC.

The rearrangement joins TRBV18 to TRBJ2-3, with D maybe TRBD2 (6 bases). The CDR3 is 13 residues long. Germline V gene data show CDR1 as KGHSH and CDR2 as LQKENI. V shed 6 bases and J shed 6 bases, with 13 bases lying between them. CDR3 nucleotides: TGTGCCAGCTCGCGGGGAGTCTCGGATACGCAGTATTTT. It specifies CASSRGVSDTQYF.

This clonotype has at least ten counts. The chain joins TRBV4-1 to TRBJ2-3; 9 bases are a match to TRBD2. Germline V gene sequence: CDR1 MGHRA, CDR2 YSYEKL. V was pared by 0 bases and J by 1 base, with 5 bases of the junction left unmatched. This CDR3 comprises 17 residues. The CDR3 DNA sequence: TGCGCCAGCAGCCAAGATTGGGCTAGCGGGGGCACAGATACGCAGTATTTT. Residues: CASSQDWASGGTDTQYF.

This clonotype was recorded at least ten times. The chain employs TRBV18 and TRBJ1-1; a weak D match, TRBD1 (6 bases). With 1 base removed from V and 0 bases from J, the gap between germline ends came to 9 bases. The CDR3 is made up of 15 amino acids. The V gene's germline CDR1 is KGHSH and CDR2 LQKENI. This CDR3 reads CASSPQQGMNTEAFF. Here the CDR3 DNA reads TGTGCCAGCTCACCACAACAGGGAATGAACACTGAAGCTTTCTTT.

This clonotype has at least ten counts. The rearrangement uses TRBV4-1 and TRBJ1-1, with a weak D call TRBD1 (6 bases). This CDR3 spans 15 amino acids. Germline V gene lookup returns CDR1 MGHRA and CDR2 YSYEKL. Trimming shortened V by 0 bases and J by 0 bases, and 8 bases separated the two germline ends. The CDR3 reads CASSQERTVNTEAFF. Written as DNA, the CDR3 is TGCGCCAGCAGCCAAGAAAGGACAGTGAACACTGAAGCTTTCTTT.

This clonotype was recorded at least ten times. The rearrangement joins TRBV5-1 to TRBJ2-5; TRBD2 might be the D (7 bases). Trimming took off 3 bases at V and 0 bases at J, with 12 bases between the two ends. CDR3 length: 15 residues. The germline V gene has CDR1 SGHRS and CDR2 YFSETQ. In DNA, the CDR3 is TGCGCCAGCAGCTCCCGGGGGGCGTACCAAGAGACCCAGTACTTC. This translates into CASSSRGAYQETQYF.

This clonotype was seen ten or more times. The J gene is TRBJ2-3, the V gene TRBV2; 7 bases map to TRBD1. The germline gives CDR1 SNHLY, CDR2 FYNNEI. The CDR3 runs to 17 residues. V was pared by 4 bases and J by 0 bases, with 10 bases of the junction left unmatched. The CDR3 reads CASSGPWTGLSTDTQYF. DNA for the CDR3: TGTGCCAGCAGTGGACCCTGGACAGGTTTAAGCACAGATACGCAGTATTTT.

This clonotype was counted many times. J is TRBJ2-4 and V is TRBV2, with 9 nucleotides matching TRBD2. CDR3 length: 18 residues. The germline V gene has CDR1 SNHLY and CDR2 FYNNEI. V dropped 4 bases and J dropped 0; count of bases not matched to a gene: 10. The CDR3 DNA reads TGTGCCAGCAGTGTCCTTAGCGGGAGACTACTAGCCAAAAACATTCAGTACTTC. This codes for CASSVLSGRLLAKNIQYF. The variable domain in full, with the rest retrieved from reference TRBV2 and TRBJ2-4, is EPEVTQTPSHQVTQMGQEVILRCVPISNHLYFYWYRQILGQKVEFLVSFYNNEISEKSEIFDDQFSVERPDGSNFTLKIRSTKLEDSAMYFCASSVLSGRLLAKNIQYFGAGTRLSVL.

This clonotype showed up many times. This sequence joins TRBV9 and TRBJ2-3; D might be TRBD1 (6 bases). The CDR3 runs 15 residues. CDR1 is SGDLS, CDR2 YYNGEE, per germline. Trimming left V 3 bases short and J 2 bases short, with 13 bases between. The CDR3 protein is CASSAERGYTDTQYF. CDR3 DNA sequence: TGTGCCAGCAGCGCCGAGAGGGGGTACACAGATACGCAGTATTTT.

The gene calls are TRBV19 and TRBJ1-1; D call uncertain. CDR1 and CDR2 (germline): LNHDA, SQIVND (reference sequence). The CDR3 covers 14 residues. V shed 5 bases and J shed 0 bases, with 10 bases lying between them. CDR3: CASSARGMNTEAFF. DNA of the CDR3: TGTGCCAGTAGTGCTCGGGGTATGAACACTGAAGCTTTCTTT.

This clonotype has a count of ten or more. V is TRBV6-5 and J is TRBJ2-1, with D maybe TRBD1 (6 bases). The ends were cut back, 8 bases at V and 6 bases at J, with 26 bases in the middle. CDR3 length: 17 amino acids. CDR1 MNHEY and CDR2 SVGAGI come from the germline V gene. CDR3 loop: CASGSRIGQSYFNEQFF. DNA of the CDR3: TGTGCCAGCGGGAGTCGCATCGGACAGAGCTATTTCAATGAGCAGTTCTTC.

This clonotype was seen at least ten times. This chain's CDR3 is CASSSRQGGEAFF. The CDR3 DNA sequence: TGTGCCAGCAGCTCCAGACAGGGAGGTGAAGCTTTCTTT. The V and J genes are TRBV9 and TRBJ1-1; TRBD1 matches at 7 bases. This CDR3 has 13 residues. Germline V gene lookup returns CDR1 SGDLS and CDR2 YYNGEE. With V trimmed by 4 bases and J by 7 bases, 7 bases remained unmatched.

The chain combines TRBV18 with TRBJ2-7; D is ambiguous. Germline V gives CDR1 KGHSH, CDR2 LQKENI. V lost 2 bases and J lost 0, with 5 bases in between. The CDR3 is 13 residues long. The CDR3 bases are TGTGCCAGCTCACCAATGACCTCCTACGAGCAGTACTTC. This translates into CASSPMTSYEQYF. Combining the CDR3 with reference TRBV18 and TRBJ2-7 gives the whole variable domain NAGVMQNPRHLVRRRGQEARLRCSPMKGHSHVYWYRQLPEEGLKFMVYLQKENIIDESGMPKERFSAEFPKEGPSILRIQQVVRGDSAAYFCASSPMTSYEQYFGPGTRLTVT.

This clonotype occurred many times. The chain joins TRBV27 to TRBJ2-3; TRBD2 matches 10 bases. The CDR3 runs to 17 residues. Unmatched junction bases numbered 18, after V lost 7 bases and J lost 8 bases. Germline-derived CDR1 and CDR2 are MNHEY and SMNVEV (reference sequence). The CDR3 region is CASNSPRKAGGPATQYF. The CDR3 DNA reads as TGTGCCAGCAACTCTCCTCGAAAAGCGGGAGGGCCTGCTACGCAGTATTTT.

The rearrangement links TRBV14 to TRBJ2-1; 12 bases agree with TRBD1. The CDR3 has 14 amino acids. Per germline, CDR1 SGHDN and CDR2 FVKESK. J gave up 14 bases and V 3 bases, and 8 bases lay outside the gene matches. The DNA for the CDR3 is TGTGCCAGCAGCCACTCGGGACAGGGGGCGCGTAAGTTCTTC. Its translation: CASSHSGQGARKFF.